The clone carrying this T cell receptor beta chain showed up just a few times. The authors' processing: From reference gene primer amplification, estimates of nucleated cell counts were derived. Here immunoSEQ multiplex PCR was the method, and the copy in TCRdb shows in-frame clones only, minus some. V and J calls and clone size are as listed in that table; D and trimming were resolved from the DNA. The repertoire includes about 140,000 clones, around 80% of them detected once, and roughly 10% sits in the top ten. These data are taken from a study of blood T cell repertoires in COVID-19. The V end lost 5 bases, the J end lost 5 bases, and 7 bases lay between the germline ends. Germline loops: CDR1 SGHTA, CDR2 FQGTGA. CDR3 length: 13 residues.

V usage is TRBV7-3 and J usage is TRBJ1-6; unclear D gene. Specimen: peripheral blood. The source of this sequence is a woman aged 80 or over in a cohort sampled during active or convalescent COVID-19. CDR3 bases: TGTGCCAGCAGCAGGGAGCATAATTCACCCCTCCACTTT. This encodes CASSREHNSPLHF.